This T cell receptor (beta chain) stems from a study of shared clonotypes between healthy human individuals. Study summary: Each donor's CD4 naive and CD4 memory cells filled three plates apiece, CD8 naive two, and CD8 memory one.

Germline CDR1 SEHNR, CDR2 FQNEAQ (reference sequence). The CDR3 runs to 17 residues. J was trimmed by 3 bases and V by 5 bases; bases with no gene match: 13. On this clone itself: Antigen unknown.

Study-level results: Rarefaction exposed incomplete sorted-subset sequencing despite large depth.

The naive CD8 subset, CD45RO-negative cells positively selected for CCR7, excluded terminally differentiated effector memory CD45RA+ cells. Once extracted for a subset, genomic DNA was divided evenly among several immunoSEQ plates. The table came from immunoSEQ multiplex PCR; TCRdb's copy has only in-frame clones and leaves some out. Counted here are about 2.1 million clones, around 93% occurring once; the ten biggest clones make up roughly 1.7%. The chain links TRBV7-9 to TRBJ2-1, with TRBD2 identical over 7 bases. The receptor was derived from a man aged 18 to 29 in good health. Some clones in this sample may be carry-over from other donors' samples. The sequenced material came from naive CD8+ T cells from PBMCs. Here the CDR3 reads CASSPRASGPYYNEQFF. The CDR3 DNA follows: TGTGCCAGCAGCCCCAGGGCTAGCGGTCCCTACTACAATGAGCAGTTCTTC.